Below, 23 T cell receptor beta chains from the same sample are listed, as sequenced in a study of cytomegalovirus exposure and HLA in healthy donors. PCR used 60 Vbeta primers and 13 Jbeta primers. Method: immunoSEQ multiplex PCR; TCRdb's copy keeps in-frame clones and lacks some. The repertoire holds about 150,000 clones, around 84% seen once, with about 2.6% in the top ten. Specimen: PBMCs. These TCRs come from a boy under 10 years old in good health and CMV-seronegative.

CDR3 in DNA: TGTGCCAGCAGCTTAGTGGTGGGGCAATCCTACAATGAGCAGTTCTTC. Its protein product is CASSLVVGQSYNEQFF. The genes are TRBV7-7 and TRBJ2-1; maybe TRBD1 (5 bases). V was pared by 1 base and J by 1 base, with 11 bases between. This CDR3 has 16 residues. Per germline, CDR1 SSHAT and CDR2 FNYEAQ (reference sequence).

The CDR3 loop reads CSVETGTSGIYEQYF. CDR3 DNA: TGCAGCGTAGAAACCGGGACTAGCGGGATATACGAGCAGTACTTC. This rearrangement joins TRBV29-1 to TRBJ2-7, with TRBD2 identical over 13 bases. The CDR3 is made up of 15 amino acids. The V and J ends lost 6 bases and 4 bases, in that order; junction bases with no gene match: 9. Looked up from germline, CDR1 is SQVTM and CDR2 is ANQGSEA.

In its sample, this clone was seen once. CDR3 sequence (DNA): TGTGCCAGCTCACCCGCCGGGACAACCTATGGCTACACCTTC. The encoded protein is CASSPAGTTYGYTF. The chain combines TRBV18 with TRBJ1-2, with TRBD1 as a possible D gene (6 bases). The CDR3 contains 14 residues. Germline assignment: CDR1 KGHSH and CDR2 LQKENI. V was clipped by 3 bases and J by 4 bases, with 12 bases between them.

A few counts support this clone. CDR3 protein: CATSREAGGSGYTF. The CDR3 nucleotides read TGTGCCACCAGCAGAGAGGCAGGGGGCAGTGGCTACACCTTC. The chain couples TRBV15 to TRBJ1-2, with 8 bases matching TRBD1. J lost 7 bases, V lost 0 bases, and 4 bases had no gene match. Germline V lookup: CDR1 LNHNV, CDR2 YYDKDF (reference sequence). The CDR3 loop spans 14 amino acids.

The rearrangement joins TRBV5-4 to TRBJ2-5; TRBD2 matches at 11 bases. The V gene end was trimmed by 2 bases and the J gene end by 5 bases; junction bases not matched to a gene: 8. This CDR3 is 16 amino acids long. The germline V gene encodes CDR1 SGHNT and CDR2 YYREEE (reference sequence). CDR3 DNA: TGTGCCAGCAGCTTCTTAGCGGGGGGGCTCCAGGAGACCCAGTACTTC. It translates to CASSFLAGGLQETQYF.

V usage is TRBV7-3 and J usage is TRBJ1-1; no firm D call. The V and J ends lost 5 bases and 1 base respectively, with 11 bases between them. CDR1 is SGHTA and CDR2 is FQGTGA in the germline V gene. This CDR3 is 14 amino acids long. The CDR3 sequence: CASSPRGSNTEAFF. The CDR3 nucleotides read TGTGCCAGCAGCCCCCGAGGGTCGAACACTGAAGCTTTCTTT. Full variable domain (missing parts from reference TRBV7-3 and TRBJ1-1): GAGVSQTPSNKVTEKGKYVELRCDPISGHTALYWYRQSLGQGPEFLIYFQGTGAADDSGLPNDRFFAVRPEGSVSTLKIQRTERGDSAVYLCASSPRGSNTEAFFGQGTRLTVV.

The V and J genes are TRBV6-5 and TRBJ2-5, with D tentatively TRBD2 (5 bases). Germline values: CDR1 MNHEY, CDR2 SVGAGI. V dropped 0 bases and J dropped 2 bases, with 13 bases sitting between them. CDR3 size: 16 residues. The CDR3 protein is CASSYSNRGPQETQYF. The CDR3 DNA sequence: TGTGCCAGCAGTTACTCGAACCGGGGTCCTCAAGAGACCCAGTACTTC.

This clone has only a few counts. The rearrangement links TRBV7-8 to TRBJ1-2; D is undetermined. CDR3 length equals 18 residues. The germline CDR1 and CDR2 sequences are SGHVS and FQNEAQ. V shed 3 bases and J shed 1 base, with 21 bases lying between them. CDR3 residues: CASSLFSVTATVNYGYTF. CDR3 DNA sequence: TGTGCCAGCAGCTTGTTTTCTGTTACAGCCACCGTTAACTATGGCTACACCTTC.

This clone was counted a single time. The genes are TRBV4-1 and TRBJ1-1, with a possible D match to TRBD1 (5 bases). This CDR3 has 15 residues. Germline-derived CDR1 and CDR2 are MGHRA and YSYEKL. V was pared by 1 base and J by 5 bases, with 14 bases between. This CDR3 is CASSQVPAGRTEAFF. The CDR3 nucleotides read TGCGCCAGCAGCCAAGTTCCAGCGGGACGTACTGAAGCTTTCTTT.

This clone occurred a few times. The J gene is TRBJ2-7, the V gene TRBV7-3; 9 nucleotides agree with TRBD1. V shed 6 bases, J shed 4 bases, and the junction held 10 bases outside the gene matches. Germline CDR1 and CDR2: SGHTA and FQGTGA. The CDR3 extends over 15 amino acids. CDR3 DNA: TGTGCCAGCAGTAAGACCGGGACAGGGCCTTACGAGCAGTACTTC. Protein product: CASSKTGTGPYEQYF.

This sequence joins TRBV12-5 and TRBJ2-6, with 9 bases fitting TRBD1. The CDR3 extends over 22 amino acids. Germline V gene lookup returns CDR1 LGHNT and CDR2 FRNRAP. Trimming cost V 0 bases and J 2 bases; bases outside gene matches: 17. The CDR3: CASGLVYRGLNPVGAGANVLTF. The CDR3 nucleotides read TGTGCTAGTGGTTTGGTATACAGGGGGCTAAACCCCGTCGGGGCTGGGGCCAACGTCCTGACTTTC.

The V and J genes are TRBV19 and TRBJ1-5; TRBD1 matches 7 bases. This CDR3 comprises 14 residues. The germline gives CDR1 LNHDA, CDR2 SQIVND (reference sequence). With V trimmed by 4 bases and J by 5 bases, 5 bases remained unmatched. The CDR3 nucleotides are TGTGCCAGTAGTAAGGCAGGGGGATATCAGCCCCAGCATTTT. Protein product: CASSKAGGYQPQHF.

The gene calls are TRBV5-1 and TRBJ2-6, with no clear D. V was shortened by 4 bases and J by 1 base, with 12 bases between the two germline ends. Per germline, CDR1 SGHRS and CDR2 YFSETQ. The CDR3 runs 16 residues. The CDR3, as DNA: TGCGCCAGCAGCCCTGGCGGCGTTTCTGGGGCCAACGTCCTGACTTTC. It codes for CASSPGGVSGANVLTF.

Concerning this clone itself: Germline is not matched at one junction end, which may reflect a read error. The V and J genes are TRBV27 and TRBJ2-4; a weak D match, TRBD1 (5 bases). Germline V gene data show CDR1 as MNHEY and CDR2 as SMNVEV (reference sequence). This CDR3 contains 17 residues. The CDR3 bases are TGTGCCAGTAGTTTCAGACAGACTTCTCTAGCCAAAAACATTCAGTACTTC. As protein: CASSFRQTSLAKNIQYF.

This clone was recorded only once. The rearrangement joins TRBV27 to TRBJ2-3, with 11 bases that match TRBD2. Germline assignment: CDR1 MNHEY and CDR2 SMNVEV (reference sequence). The CDR3 has 14 amino acids. Trimming at V came to 5 bases and at J to 8 bases, leaving 6 bases not matched to a gene. DNA for the CDR3: TGTGCCAGCAGTCCTCTAGCGGGAGGTGGTACGCAGTATTTT. Its translation: CASSPLAGGGTQYF.

The chain carries TRBV2 and TRBJ2-4; D gene unclear. CDR3 length: 18 amino acids. Germline V gives CDR1 SNHLY, CDR2 FYNNEI. V was trimmed by 8 bases and J by 1 base, leaving 24 bases between them. CDR3 nucleotides: TGTGCCAGCTTGGAACTACACGTTCTCTGGGTGGCCAAAAACATTCAGTACTTC. Its translation: CASLELHVLWVAKNIQYF.

The chain joins TRBV19 to TRBJ1-1; D is perhaps TRBD1 (6 bases). Trimming pared 4 bases from V and 1 base from J, leaving 19 bases between. The length of the CDR3 is 17 residues. CDR1 and CDR2 (germline): LNHDA, SQIVND (reference sequence). The CDR3 bases are TGTGCCAGTAGTAAGCCCGCCAAAGGGGGAAAGAACACTGAAGCTTTCTTT. It codes for CASSKPAKGGKNTEAFF. The full variable domain, in which reference TRBV19 and TRBJ1-1 provide the parts outside the CDR3, is DGGITQSPKYLFRKEGQNVTLSCEQNLNHDAMYWYRQDPGQGLRLIYYSQIVNDFQKGDIAEGYSVSREKKESFPLTVTSAQKNPTAFYLCASSKPAKGGKNTEAFFGQGTRLTVV.

This chain links TRBV29-1 with TRBJ2-7; possibly TRBD2 for D (6 bases). V was cut by 4 bases and J by 1 base, with 17 bases left in between. This CDR3 has 15 amino acids. Per germline, CDR1 SQVTM and CDR2 ANQGSEA. This CDR3 is CSVVFPRGRSYEQYF. The CDR3 DNA reads TGCAGCGTTGTTTTCCCGCGGGGCCGTTCCTACGAGCAGTACTTC.

The chain has TRBV11-2 and TRBJ1-1, with a weak D call TRBD1 (5 bases). The germline CDR1 and CDR2 sequences are SGHAT and FQNNGV. CDR3 length: 16 amino acids. V lost 1 base and J lost 4, with 16 bases in between. The DNA for the CDR3 is TGTGCCAGCAGCTTAGTTCCCCGGGGGAGAAGCACTGAAGCTTTCTTT. This sequence encodes CASSLVPRGRSTEAFF. The full variable domain, rest sourced from reference TRBV11-2 and TRBJ1-1, is EAGVAQSPRYKIIEKRQSVAFWCNPISGHATLYWYQQILGQGPKLLIQFQNNGVVDDSQLPKDRFSAERLKGVDSTLKIQPAKLEDSAVYLCASSLVPRGRSTEAFFGQGTRLTVV.

The rearrangement joins TRBV2 to TRBJ2-5; TRBD2 aligns across 12 bases. J gave up 7 bases and V 3 bases, and 12 bases lay outside the gene matches. CDR3 length: 17 amino acids. Germline V CDR1 and CDR2: SNHLY, FYNNEI. The chain's CDR3 is CASSDGRLAGGPGTQYF. CDR3 DNA sequence: TGTGCCAGCAGTGACGGGCGGCTAGCGGGGGGGCCGGGGACCCAGTACTTC.

The chain employs TRBV5-1 and TRBJ1-6; D is perhaps TRBD1 (5 bases). The CDR3 length is 14 residues. With 0 bases removed from V and 8 bases from J, the gap between germline ends came to 9 bases. CDR1 is SGHRS, CDR2 YFSETQ, per germline. The CDR3 is CASSLEDTYSPLHF. The CDR3, as DNA: TGCGCCAGCAGCTTGGAGGACACTTATTCACCCCTCCACTTT.

The rearrangement links TRBV2 to TRBJ2-1; weak D call: TRBD1 (7 bases). V was trimmed by 7 bases and J by 8 bases, leaving 18 bases between them. Per germline, CDR1 SNHLY and CDR2 FYNNEI. The CDR3 length is 14 residues. CDR3 protein: CASMEGAGLDEQFF. CDR3 nucleotide sequence: TGTGCCAGCATGGAGGGGGCCGGATTAGATGAGCAGTTCTTC.

In its sample, this clone was seen a few times. This chain links TRBV15 with TRBJ2-2, with TRBD1 identical over 8 bases. Germline V gene sequence: CDR1 LNHNV, CDR2 YYDKDF (reference sequence). Unmatched junction bases numbered 7, after V lost 7 bases and J lost 6 bases. There are 14 residues in the CDR3. This CDR3 reads CATTLTGEAGELFF. CDR3 sequence (DNA): TGTGCCACCACCCTGACAGGGGAGGCCGGGGAGCTGTTTTTT.